The rows below give T cell receptor beta chains drawn from one sample of a study of blood T cell repertoires in COVID-19. Measured with immunoSEQ multiplex PCR; TCRdb has only the in-frame clones, and not every one. In the table there are approximately 130,000 clones, 70% to 90% of which are singletons. The sample taken for sequencing was peripheral blood. These receptors all come from a woman aged 50 to 65 who had recovered from COVID-19. The CDR3 runs from the conserved cysteine through the conserved F or W. Each record gives: CDR3 protein, CDR3 DNA, V gene, J gene, D gene, clone size. D genes are given only for firm matches. Clone size is stated in some rows and not others, as once, few, many or a class when expanded.

CDR3aa: CASSFNTGPGVEQFF; CDR3nt: TGTGCCAGCAGCTTCAATACCGGGCCCGGGGTTGAGCAGTTCTTC; v_gene: TRBV7-3; j_gene: TRBJ2-1; d_gene: -; abundance: -
CDR3aa: CAWSAKGYPEAFF; CDR3nt: TGTGCCTGGAGTGCCAAGGGGTACCCTGAAGCTTTCTTT; v_gene: TRBV30; j_gene: TRBJ1-1; d_gene: -; abundance: -
CDR3aa: CASSPRDRELQETQYF; CDR3nt: TGCGCCAGCAGCCCCCGGGACAGGGAGCTACAAGAGACCCAGTACTTC; v_gene: TRBV5-1; j_gene: TRBJ2-5; d_gene: TRBD1; abundance: -
CDR3aa: CASTNRDRGRNEQFF; CDR3nt: TGTGCCAGTACCAACCGGGACAGGGGGCGAAATGAGCAGTTCTTC; v_gene: TRBV11-2; j_gene: TRBJ2-1; d_gene: TRBD1; abundance: -
CDR3aa: CASSRGDRGLRDTEAFF; CDR3nt: TGTGCCAGCAGCAGGGGGGACAGGGGACTAAGGGACACTGAAGCTTTCTTT; v_gene: TRBV6-2/TRBV6-3; j_gene: TRBJ1-1; d_gene: TRBD1; abundance: -
CDR3aa: CASSSSPGTAYGYTF; CDR3nt: TGTGCCAGTAGTTCTTCGCCCGGGACAGCATATGGCTACACCTTC; v_gene: TRBV19; j_gene: TRBJ1-2; d_gene: TRBD1; abundance: -
CDR3aa: CASSLVLQETQYF; CDR3nt: TGTGCCAGCAGCTTAGTACTTCAAGAGACCCAGTACTTC; v_gene: TRBV7-8; j_gene: TRBJ2-5; d_gene: -; abundance: -
CDR3aa: CSASHPSGAKNIQYF; CDR3nt: TGCAGTGCTAGTCACCCATCGGGGGCCAAAAACATTCAGTACTTC; v_gene: TRBV20-1; j_gene: TRBJ2-4; d_gene: -; abundance: -
CDR3aa: CASSEYNEQFF; CDR3nt: TGCGCCAGCAGTGAGTACAATGAGCAGTTCTTC; v_gene: TRBV5-1; j_gene: TRBJ2-1; d_gene: -; abundance: -
CDR3aa: CASSEARREDEETQYF; CDR3nt: TGTGCCAGCAGTGAAGCACGGCGGGAGGACGAAGAGACCCAGTACTTC; v_gene: TRBV2; j_gene: TRBJ2-5; d_gene: TRBD2; abundance: -
CDR3aa: CASSSEGWLNEKLFF; CDR3nt: TGCGCCAGCAGCTCGGAGGGGTGGTTGAATGAAAAACTGTTTTTT; v_gene: TRBV5-1; j_gene: TRBJ1-4; d_gene: -; abundance: -
CDR3aa: CASDRGRNQPQHF; CDR3nt: TGTGCCAGCGACAGGGGCCGCAATCAGCCCCAGCATTTT; v_gene: TRBV21-1; j_gene: TRBJ1-5; d_gene: -; abundance: -
CDR3aa: CASGQLSGANVLTF; CDR3nt: TGTGCCAGTGGACAGCTCTCTGGGGCCAACGTCCTGACTTTC; v_gene: TRBV2; j_gene: TRBJ2-6; d_gene: -; abundance: once
CDR3aa: CASSFGLAGGGYQETQYF; CDR3nt: TGTGCCAGCAGTTTTGGACTAGCGGGAGGGGGATACCAAGAGACCCAGTACTTC; v_gene: TRBV28; j_gene: TRBJ2-5; d_gene: TRBD2; abundance: -
CDR3aa: CASSAQGSTEAFF; CDR3nt: TGTGCCAGCAGCGCACAGGGTAGCACTGAAGCTTTCTTT; v_gene: TRBV9; j_gene: TRBJ1-1; d_gene: -; abundance: -
CDR3aa: CASSIVTLGTEAFF; CDR3nt: TGTGCCAGTAGTATTGTGACCCTAGGCACTGAAGCTTTCTTT; v_gene: TRBV19; j_gene: TRBJ1-1; d_gene: -; abundance: -
CDR3aa: CASSRGQGFNTEAFF; CDR3nt: TGTGCCAGCAGCCGGGGACAGGGATTCAACACTGAAGCTTTCTTT; v_gene: TRBV5-6; j_gene: TRBJ1-1; d_gene: TRBD1; abundance: -
CDR3aa: CASSQDLGGQTEQYF; CDR3nt: TGTGCCAGCAGCCAAGATCTTGGGGGACAGACCGAGCAGTACTTC; v_gene: TRBV14; j_gene: TRBJ2-7; d_gene: TRBD1; abundance: -
CDR3aa: CASSLSWGLGTNEKLFF; CDR3nt: TGTGCCAGCAGCTTATCTTGGGGCCTCGGAACTAATGAAAAACTGTTTTTT; v_gene: TRBV7-9; j_gene: TRBJ1-4; d_gene: -; abundance: -
CDR3aa: CASSWGLAGSYNEQFF; CDR3nt: TGTGCCAGCAGCTGGGGACTAGCGGGATCCTACAATGAGCAGTTCTTC; v_gene: TRBV5-6; j_gene: TRBJ2-1; d_gene: TRBD2; abundance: -
CDR3aa: CASSPITDTQYF; CDR3nt: TGTGCCAGCAGCCCTATCACAGATACGCAGTATTTT; v_gene: TRBV7-2; j_gene: TRBJ2-3; d_gene: -; abundance: -
CDR3aa: CASSEQGNYGYTF; CDR3nt: TGTGCCAGCAGTGAACAGGGGAACTATGGCTACACCTTC; v_gene: TRBV12-3/TRBV12-4; j_gene: TRBJ1-2; d_gene: TRBD1; abundance: -
CDR3aa: CASSISGSDNEQFF; CDR3nt: TGTGCCAGCAGCATTAGCGGGAGCGACAATGAGCAGTTCTTC; v_gene: TRBV9; j_gene: TRBJ2-1; d_gene: TRBD2; abundance: -
CDR3aa: CASSPGGSETQYF; CDR3nt: TGCGCCAGCAGCCCCGGCGGGTCTGAGACCCAGTACTTC; v_gene: TRBV5-1; j_gene: TRBJ2-5; d_gene: -; abundance: -
CDR3aa: CASRGDGRSYEQYF; CDR3nt: TGTGCCAGCAGAGGAGACGGCCGCTCCTACGAGCAGTACTTC; v_gene: TRBV2; j_gene: TRBJ2-7; d_gene: -; abundance: -
CDR3aa: CASSPHRGPSSYEQYF; CDR3nt: TGTGCCAGCAGTCCCCACAGGGGGCCTAGCTCCTACGAGCAGTACTTC; v_gene: TRBV28; j_gene: TRBJ2-7; d_gene: TRBD1; abundance: many
CDR3aa: CASSQGGPLALAPTEVYNEQFF; CDR3nt: TGTGCCAGCAGCCAAGGTGGCCCCCTGGCGCTAGCGCCAACGGAGGTTTACAATGAGCAGTTCTTC; v_gene: TRBV3-1/TRBV3-2; j_gene: TRBJ2-1; d_gene: -; abundance: -
CDR3aa: CASGLAHTGELFF; CDR3nt: TGTGCCAGCGGACTAGCGCACACCGGGGAGCTGTTTTTT; v_gene: TRBV5-4; j_gene: TRBJ2-2; d_gene: TRBD2; abundance: -
CDR3aa: CASSLALARGKDGYTF; CDR3nt: TGTGCCAGCAGCTTAGCCCTGGCCAGGGGGAAAGATGGCTACACCTTC; v_gene: TRBV7-9; j_gene: TRBJ1-2; d_gene: TRBD1; abundance: -
CDR3aa: CASSSSSGTGTGEQYF; CDR3nt: TGCGCCAGCAGCTCAAGTTCCGGGACAGGGACGGGTGAGCAGTACTTC; v_gene: TRBV5-1; j_gene: TRBJ2-7; d_gene: TRBD1; abundance: -
CDR3aa: CASTGLGGGNTIYF; CDR3nt: TGTGCCAGCACCGGGTTGGGAGGCGGAAACACCATATATTTT; v_gene: TRBV2; j_gene: TRBJ1-3; d_gene: -; abundance: -
CDR3aa: CASSSPESNYGYTF; CDR3nt: TGTGCCAGCAGTTCACCTGAGTCTAACTATGGCTACACCTTC; v_gene: TRBV6-5; j_gene: TRBJ1-2; d_gene: -; abundance: -
CDR3aa: CSASTESLNTEAFF; CDR3nt: TGCAGTGCTAGTACAGAGAGCTTGAACACTGAAGCTTTCTTT; v_gene: TRBV20-1; j_gene: TRBJ1-1; d_gene: -; abundance: -
CDR3aa: CASSLNRVYNEQFF; CDR3nt: TGTGCCAGCAGCTTGAACCGGGTATACAATGAGCAGTTCTTC; v_gene: TRBV11-2; j_gene: TRBJ2-1; d_gene: -; abundance: -
CDR3aa: CASRGLQGARGYTF; CDR3nt: TGTGCCAGCAGGGGTTTACAGGGGGCGCGGGGCTACACCTTC; v_gene: TRBV11-2; j_gene: TRBJ1-2; d_gene: TRBD1; abundance: -
CDR3aa: CASSLAGPLNEQFF; CDR3nt: TGTGCCAGCAGCCTAGCGGGCCCCCTCAATGAGCAGTTCTTC; v_gene: TRBV28; j_gene: TRBJ2-1; d_gene: TRBD2; abundance: -
CDR3aa: CASLPRTGNTEAFF; CDR3nt: TGTGCCAGCCTTCCCCGGACAGGGAACACTGAAGCTTTCTTT; v_gene: TRBV6-5; j_gene: TRBJ1-1; d_gene: TRBD1; abundance: -
CDR3aa: CSASPGDEQYF; CDR3nt: TGCAGTGCTAGCCCCGGGGACGAGCAGTACTTC; v_gene: TRBV20-1; j_gene: TRBJ2-7; d_gene: -; abundance: -
CDR3aa: CATTDRDYGYTF; CDR3nt: TGTGCCACAACGGACAGGGACTATGGCTACACCTTC; v_gene: TRBV11-3; j_gene: TRBJ1-2; d_gene: TRBD1; abundance: -
CDR3aa: CASSSYVVNTIYF; CDR3nt: TGTGCCAGCAGCTCCTACGTTGTAAACACCATATATTTT; v_gene: TRBV11-2; j_gene: TRBJ1-3; d_gene: -; abundance: -
CDR3aa: CASSRGRGRGYEQYF; CDR3nt: TGTGCCAGCAGCAGGGGTCGTGGCAGGGGCTACGAGCAGTACTTC; v_gene: TRBV5-6; j_gene: TRBJ2-7; d_gene: -; abundance: -
CDR3aa: CAKPGSGPNTGELFF; CDR3nt: TGCGCCAAGCCCGGTAGCGGCCCGAACACCGGGGAGCTGTTTTTT; v_gene: TRBV10-1; j_gene: TRBJ2-2; d_gene: -; abundance: -
CDR3aa: CASSYSMVGANSPLHF; CDR3nt: TGTGCCAGCAGTTACTCGATGGTAGGGGCTAATTCACCCCTCCACTTT; v_gene: TRBV6-5; j_gene: TRBJ1-6; d_gene: -; abundance: -
CDR3aa: CASSLTAAASSYNEQFF; CDR3nt: TGTGCCAGCAGCTTGACCGCGGCGGCGAGCTCCTACAATGAGCAGTTCTTC; v_gene: TRBV5-5; j_gene: TRBJ2-1; d_gene: -; abundance: -
CDR3aa: CATSDLGDTEKVPDTQYF; CDR3nt: TGTGCCACCAGTGATCTTGGGGACACGGAGAAGGTCCCAGATACGCAGTATTTT; v_gene: TRBV24-1; j_gene: TRBJ2-3; d_gene: -; abundance: -